This TCR beta chain came from a study of T cell responses to AZD1222 COVID-19 vaccine (dated by TCRdb to the early 2020s). A note on the overall study: AZD1222 recipients given second doses at about 4 weeks or at about 12 weeks were pooled, since spike-specific TCR depth and breadth were not found to differ between the two schedules. TCR sequencing covered approximately 230 trial participants: 207 given two doses of AZD1222 and 26 given two doses of MenACWY control vaccine. Trial participants were enrolled into age subgroups of 18-55, 56-69 and 70-plus years, which contained approximately 150, 30 and 60 TCR-sequenced participants, respectively.

The time point label on this specimen signifies: baseline before first vaccination. Vaccinee samples were obtained from the UK trials COV001 and COV002, which included a single-blind randomized controlled phase 2/3 trial of AZD1222 (ChAdOx1 nCoV-19) in healthy adults. Trial participant PBMC samples were collected at day 0 and day 28 after the second dose for TCRbeta chain sequencing. Comment on this clone: The clone's antigen remains unknown. Base quality data are lacking; no much larger clone is found one base away.

The CDR3 regions of human TCRbeta chains were analyzed by immunosequencing. On the study's bioinformatics: Repertoire TCRs were checked for matches against a reference library of SARS-CoV-2-specific TCRs that had been generated using the MIRA antigen-specificity platform. Breadth was defined as the fraction of unique TCRs that were SARS-CoV-2-associated, and depth was defined as the fraction of total T cells that were SARS-CoV-2-associated. Using the MIRA data, every spike-specific TCR was mapped to the spike region that the TCR reacted to and assigned to either a CD4 or a CD8 class. Log10-transformed breadth and depth values were compared by one-way ANOVA with Sidak's multiple comparisons tests. Imported from immuneACCESS, the table was reduced by TCRdb to in-frame sequences with V and J called. These copies leave out some clones; in studies compared against another copy, an unresolved V gene accounts for under half, and the cause of the remainder is not known. V, J and clone size were drawn from that table, and D and trimming were deduced from the DNA. The sample records 150,000 to 200,000 clones, about nine tenths of which are singletons. The leading ten clones occupy around 6% of the sample.

Overall study results and their limits: After two AZD1222 doses, both the breadth and the depth of spike-specific TCRs were significantly higher than at day 0 and than in MenACWY recipients. Reportedly, almost half of the unique spike-specific TCRs recognized epitopes lying outside the regions that are mutated in the B.1.351 and B.1.1.7 variants. Only five to seven AZD1222 recipients were SARS-CoV-2 seropositive at baseline, limiting conclusions about previously exposed vaccinees. The 56-69-year group was small, and its depth increase did not reach significance, likely because of low power. Participants were mostly white British, with more females than males. The authors suggested clonal diversity may have been underestimated. The vaccine-associated CD4 TCRs covered the entire spike protein, and the dominant responses fell in regions 160-218 and 743-854. Because no samples from the day 14 peak response were available, repertoires could be characterized only after the peak T cell response.

The sample consisted of peripheral blood, taken on day 0 of AZD1222 vaccination. This TCR was recovered from an adult in good health.

The nucleotide sequence reads as follows: TGTGCCAGCAGCCAGGACAGGAGCAATGAGCAGTTCTTC. This gives the protein CASSQDRSNEQFF. Recombination connected TRBV11-2 to TRBJ2-1; TRBD1 aligns with 7 central bases. The CDR3 starts with the cysteine, ends with the phenylalanine, and has 13 residues. Only the CDR3 DNA is retained, 39 bases long and in frame from the first base. Looking up the germline V gene yields CDR1 SGHAT and CDR2 FQNNGV. Trimming leaves V shorter by 5 bases and J shorter by 6 bases, with the junction holding 4 bases beyond the gene matches.